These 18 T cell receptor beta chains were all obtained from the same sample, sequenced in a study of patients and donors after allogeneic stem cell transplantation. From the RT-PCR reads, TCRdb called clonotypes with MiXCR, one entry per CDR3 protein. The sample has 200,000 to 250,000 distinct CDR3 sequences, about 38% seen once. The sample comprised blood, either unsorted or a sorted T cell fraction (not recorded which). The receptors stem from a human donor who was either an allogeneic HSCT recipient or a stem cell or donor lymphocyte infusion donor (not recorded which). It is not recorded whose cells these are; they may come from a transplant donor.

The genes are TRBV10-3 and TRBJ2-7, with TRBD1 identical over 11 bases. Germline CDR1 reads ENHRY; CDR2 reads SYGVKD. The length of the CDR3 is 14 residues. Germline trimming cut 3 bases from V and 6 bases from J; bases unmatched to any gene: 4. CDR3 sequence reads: CAISEAGTGGEQYF. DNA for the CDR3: TGTGCCATCAGTGAAGCCGGGACAGGGGGCGAGCAGTACTTC.

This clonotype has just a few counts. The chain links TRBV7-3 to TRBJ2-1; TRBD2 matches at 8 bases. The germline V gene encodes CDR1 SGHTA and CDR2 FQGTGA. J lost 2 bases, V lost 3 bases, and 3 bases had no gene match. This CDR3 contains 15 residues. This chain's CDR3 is CASSFQGLAYNEQFF. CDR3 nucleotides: TGTGCCAGCAGCTTCCAGGGACTAGCCTACAATGAGCAGTTCTTC.

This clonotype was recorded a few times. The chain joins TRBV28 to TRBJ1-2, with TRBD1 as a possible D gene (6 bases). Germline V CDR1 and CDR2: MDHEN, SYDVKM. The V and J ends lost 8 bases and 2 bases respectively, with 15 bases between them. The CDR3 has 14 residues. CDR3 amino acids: CASGGGIPNYGYTF. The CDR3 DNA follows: TGTGCCAGCGGGGGGGGCATTCCGAACTATGGCTACACCTTC.

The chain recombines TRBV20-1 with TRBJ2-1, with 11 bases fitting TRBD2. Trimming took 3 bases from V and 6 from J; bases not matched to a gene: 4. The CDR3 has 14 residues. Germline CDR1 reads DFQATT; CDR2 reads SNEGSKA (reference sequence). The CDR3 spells CSASLLAGGNEQFF. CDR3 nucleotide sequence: TGCAGTGCTAGTCTGCTAGCGGGGGGCAATGAGCAGTTCTTC.

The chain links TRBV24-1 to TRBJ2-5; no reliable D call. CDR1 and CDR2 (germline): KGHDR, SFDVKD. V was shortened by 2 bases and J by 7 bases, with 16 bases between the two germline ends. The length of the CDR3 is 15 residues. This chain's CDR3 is CATSDSWSPGGTQYF. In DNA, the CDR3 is TGTGCCACCAGTGATTCCTGGAGCCCAGGCGGGACCCAGTACTTC.

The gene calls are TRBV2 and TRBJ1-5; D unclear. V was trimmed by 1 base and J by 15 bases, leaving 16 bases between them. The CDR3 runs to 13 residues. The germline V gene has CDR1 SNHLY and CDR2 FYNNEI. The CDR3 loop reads CASSEVLSDGSHF. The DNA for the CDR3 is TGTGCCAGCAGTGAAGTCCTCTCAGACGGTTCGCATTTT. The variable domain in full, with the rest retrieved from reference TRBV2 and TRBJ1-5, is EPEVTQTPSHQVTQMGQEVILRCVPISNHLYFYWYRQILGQKVEFLVSFYNNEISEKSEIFDDQFSVERPDGSNFTLKIRSTKLEDSAMYFCASSEVLSDGSHFGDGTRLSIL.

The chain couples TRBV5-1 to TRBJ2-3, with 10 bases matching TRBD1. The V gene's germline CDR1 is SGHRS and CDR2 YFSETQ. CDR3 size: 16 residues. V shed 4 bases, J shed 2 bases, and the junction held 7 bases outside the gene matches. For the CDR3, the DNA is TGCGCCAGCAGCAGCGGACAGGGGGTCGTCACAGATACGCAGTATTTT. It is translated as CASSSGQGVVTDTQYF.

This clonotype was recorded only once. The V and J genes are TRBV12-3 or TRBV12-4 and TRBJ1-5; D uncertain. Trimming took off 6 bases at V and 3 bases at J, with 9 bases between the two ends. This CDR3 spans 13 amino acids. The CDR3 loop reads CASSRYDNQPQHF. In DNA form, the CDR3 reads TGTGCCAGCAGCCGGTACGACAATCAGCCCCAGCATTTT.

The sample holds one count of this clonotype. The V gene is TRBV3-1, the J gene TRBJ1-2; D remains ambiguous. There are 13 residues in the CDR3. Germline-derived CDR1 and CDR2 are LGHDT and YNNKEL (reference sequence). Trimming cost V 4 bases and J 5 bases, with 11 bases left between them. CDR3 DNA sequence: TGTGCCAGCAGCCCCCACCTGTTTTATGGCTACACCTTC. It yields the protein CASSPHLFYGYTF.

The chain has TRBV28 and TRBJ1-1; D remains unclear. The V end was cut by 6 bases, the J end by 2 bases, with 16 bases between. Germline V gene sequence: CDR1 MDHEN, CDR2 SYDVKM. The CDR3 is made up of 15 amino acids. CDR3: CASRVRSYHNTEAFF. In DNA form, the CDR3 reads TGTGCCAGCAGAGTGCGGTCTTACCATAACACTGAAGCTTTCTTT.

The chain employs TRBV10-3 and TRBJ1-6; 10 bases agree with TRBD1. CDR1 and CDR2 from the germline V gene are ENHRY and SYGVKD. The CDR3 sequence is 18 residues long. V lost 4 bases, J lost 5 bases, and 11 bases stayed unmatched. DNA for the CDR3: TGTGCCATCAGTGGTCCTAGGACAGGGGGTTCCGATAATTCACCCCTCCACTTT. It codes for CAISGPRTGGSDNSPLHF.

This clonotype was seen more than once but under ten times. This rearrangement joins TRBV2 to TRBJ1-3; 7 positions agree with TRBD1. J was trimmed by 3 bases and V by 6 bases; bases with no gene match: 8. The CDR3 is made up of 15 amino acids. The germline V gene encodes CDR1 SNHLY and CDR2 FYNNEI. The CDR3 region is CASRLTGYGGNTIYF. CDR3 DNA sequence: TGTGCCAGCAGGTTGACAGGGTATGGTGGAAACACCATATATTTT.

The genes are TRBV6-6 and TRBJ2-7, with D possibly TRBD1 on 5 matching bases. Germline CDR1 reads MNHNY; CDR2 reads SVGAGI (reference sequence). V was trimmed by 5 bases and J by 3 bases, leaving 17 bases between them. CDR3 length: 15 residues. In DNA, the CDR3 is TGTGCCAGCAGTACCCCGCCAGGGAAGGGCTACGAGCAGTACTTC. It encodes CASSTPPGKGYEQYF.

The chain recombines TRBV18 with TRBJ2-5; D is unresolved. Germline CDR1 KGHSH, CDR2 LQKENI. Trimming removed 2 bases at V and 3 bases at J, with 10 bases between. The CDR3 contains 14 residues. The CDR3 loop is CASSPAYGEETQYF. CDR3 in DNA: TGTGCCAGCTCACCAGCTTATGGGGAAGAGACCCAGTACTTC.

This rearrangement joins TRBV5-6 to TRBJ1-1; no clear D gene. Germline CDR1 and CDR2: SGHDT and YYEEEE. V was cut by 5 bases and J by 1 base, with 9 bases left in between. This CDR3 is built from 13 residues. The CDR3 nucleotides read TGTGCCAGCAGTGGGCAACAGAACACTGAAGCTTTCTTT. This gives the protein CASSGQQNTEAFF.

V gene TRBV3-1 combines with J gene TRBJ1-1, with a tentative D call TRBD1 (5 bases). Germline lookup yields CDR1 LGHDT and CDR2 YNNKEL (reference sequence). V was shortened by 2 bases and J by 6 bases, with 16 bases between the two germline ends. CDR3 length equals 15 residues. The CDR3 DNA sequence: TGTGCCAGCAGCCAAAATTACGGGGGAGGGTCTGAAGCTTTCTTT. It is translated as CASSQNYGGGSEAFF.

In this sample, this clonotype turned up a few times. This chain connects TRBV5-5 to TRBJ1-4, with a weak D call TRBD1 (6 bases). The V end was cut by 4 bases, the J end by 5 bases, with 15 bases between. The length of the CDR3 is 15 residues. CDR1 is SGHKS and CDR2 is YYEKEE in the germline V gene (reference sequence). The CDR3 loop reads CASSAGDKRNEKLFF. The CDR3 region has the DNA TGTGCCAGCAGCGCGGGGGACAAAAGAAATGAAAAACTGTTTTTT.

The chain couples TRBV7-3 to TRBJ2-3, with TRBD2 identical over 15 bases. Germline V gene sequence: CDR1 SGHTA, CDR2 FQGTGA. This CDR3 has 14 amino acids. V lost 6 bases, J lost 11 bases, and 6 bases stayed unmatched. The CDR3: CASSPGLAGGRQYF. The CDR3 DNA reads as TGTGCCAGCAGTCCCGGACTAGCGGGGGGGCGGCAGTATTTT.